Listed below are T cell receptor beta chains from one sample, sequenced in a study of cytomegalovirus exposure and HLA in healthy donors. Sequenced by immunoSEQ multiplex PCR; TCRdb stores in-frame clones only, minus some. The sample holds over 150,000 clones, 82% seen once. Sequencing was performed on PBMCs. The source is a girl aged 10 to 17 in good health and CMV-seropositive. Both conserved end residues are part of each CDR3. Rows give clone size only sometimes, using once, few, many, or a class for an expanded clone.

>TRBV5-8|-|TRBJ2-6
CASSHFLGGRGANVLTF
>TRBV28|-|TRBJ2-7
CASSTPGGSWDEQYF
>TRBV5-6|-|TRBJ1-5
CASSLGTGATLYSNQPQHF
>TRBV29-1|once|TRBJ2-1
CSVDRREDVNEQFF
>TRBV4-1|-|TRBJ1-1
CASSQVLQGGNAEAFF
>TRBV6-5|-|TRBJ2-7
CASTRSALTYEQYF
>TRBV2|-|TRBJ1-3
CASSETGTAGNTIYF
>TRBV9|-|TRBJ2-5
CASSGRFGTVKETQYF
>TRBV9|-|TRBJ2-7
CASSVGTTSYEQYF
>TRBV5-1|-|TRBJ2-1
CASSSLAGGNYNEQFF
>TRBV27|-|TRBJ2-7
CASSLGTSGDGYEQYF
>TRBV7-6|-|TRBJ2-1
CASSFTGTLNEQFF
>TRBV6-6|-|TRBJ2-5
CASRDNRETQYF
>TRBV2|-|TRBJ2-2
CASGGLAGGDTGELFF
>TRBV2|-|TRBJ1-2
CASSGQGGTYGYTF
>TRBV29-1|few|TRBJ1-2
CSVGDRVYGYTF
>TRBV12-2|-|TRBJ2-3
CASRLARDCCTDTQYF
>TRBV18|few|TRBJ2-1
CASSPPGGRARYNEQFF
>TRBV5-1|-|TRBJ2-1
CASSVGRNEQFF
>TRBV5-1|once|TRBJ2-1
CASSLVTGGTSGYNEQFF
>TRBV27|-|TRBJ1-2
CASSQGDGYTF
>TRBV9|few|TRBJ2-5
CASSVDEGGAGETQYF
>TRBV4-3|-|TRBJ1-2
CASSQDGPRLVGYTF
>TRBV25-1|-|TRBJ2-1
CASSESGGDSYNEQFF
>TRBV30|-|TRBJ2-2
CAWSVTGRWDTGELFF
>TRBV5-4|-|TRBJ2-4
CASSPGTSAQGGIQYF
>TRBV11-2|-|TRBJ2-2
CASSLYLALNTGELFF
>TRBV7-3|-|TRBJ2-5
CARTLCGRAAETQYF
>TRBV4-3|-|TRBJ2-3
CASSQERGGSDTQYF
>TRBV6-1|once|TRBJ2-7
CAGRQGYEQYF
>TRBV13|-|TRBJ1-2
CASSQDRSYGYTF
>TRBV6-1|-|TRBJ1-5
CASRKQGGHQPQHF
>TRBV27|once|TRBJ2-2
CASSPFGGATGELFF
>TRBV25-1|-|TRBJ2-3
CASSEYSTGADTQYF
>TRBV30|-|TRBJ2-7
CAWSAQGYEQYF
>TRBV9|-|TRBJ1-3
CASSVDYSGNTIYF
>TRBV27|once|TRBJ2-5
CASSFLPGHSAETQYF
>TRBV7-2|-|TRBJ1-1
CASSLERGGAFF
>TRBV10-1|-|TRBJ2-7
CASSPRGPAYEQYF
>TRBV7-8|once|TRBJ1-5
CASSPRTGGRSQPQHF
>TRBV5-4|-|TRBJ2-7
CASSLGTSGAYEQYF
>TRBV6-5|-|TRBJ1-1
CASSYSRRNTEAFF
>TRBV9|few|TRBJ2-7
CASSASGTSGPYEQYF
>TRBV30|-|TRBJ2-1
CAWSVLAGGYNEQFF
>TRBV5-6|-|TRBJ2-1
CASSLARNEQFF
>TRBV28|-|TRBJ1-2
CASSLLGGDKGYTF
>TRBV4-1|-|TRBJ2-4
CASSQEWAPGGNIQYF
>TRBV2|-|TRBJ2-1
CASSRQGPLNEQFF
>TRBV2|-|TRBJ2-7
CASSVAQGAGEQYF
>TRBV10-3|-|TRBJ1-4
CAISESRQGEKLFF
>TRBV5-6|-|TRBJ1-2
CASSPGQGNYGYTF
>TRBV27|-|TRBJ1-1
CASSFGGIGSTEAFF
>TRBV6-6|-|TRBJ2-7
CASSRRDRGHEQYF
>TRBV7-3|-|TRBJ1-2
CASSESGGLEDGYTF
>TRBV7-9|-|TRBJ2-1
CASSFLETGPTDEQFF